This T cell receptor beta chain originates from a study of naive and memory T cell subsets. Trimming at V came to 0 bases and at J to 9 bases, leaving 3 bases not matched to a gene. There are 14 residues in the CDR3. From germline, CDR1 is SGDLS and CDR2 YYNGEE. Study-wide results and limits: Naive and memory subsets had different power law exponents for TCR abundance. In naive cells, over 90% of TCR sequences were seen only once. Gini index rose across naive, CM, EM and EMRA in CD4 and CD8.

The beta constant-region primer was an equimolar mix of two oligonucleotides covering TRBC1 and TRBC2. TCRdb itself ran the UMI-ligation and nested PCR reads through MiXCR, one entry per CDR3 protein. Of 65,000 to 85,000 distinct CDR3 sequences in the sample, under 15% were seen once. In its sample, this clonotype was seen a few times. Its antigen is currently unknown. The chain uses TRBV9 and TRBJ2-1; 10 positions match TRBD2. The specimen was central memory CD4+ T cells from blood. The receptor was isolated from a human donor in good health. The CDR3 DNA follows: TGTGCCAGCAGCGTAGTCCCTAGCGGGAGTGAGCAGTTCTTC. Its protein product is CASSVVPSGSEQFF.